Listed here is a single TCR beta chain. The data originate from a study of blood T cell repertoires in COVID-19. Study overall: Both acute and convalescent COVID-19 samples were obtained from the United States, Italy and Spain.

Original processing methods: Amplification from reference gene primers served as the basis for estimated nucleated cell counts. Data came from immunoSEQ multiplex PCR; TCRdb stores just in-frame clones and leaves some out. The D gene and trimming were derived from the DNA, and the V and J assignments and clone size from that table. The sample consists of roughly 310,000 clones, under 95% of them appearing once. Enrolled through a virtual design, the participants were between roughly 18 and 90 years of age and came from about two dozen US areas. Donors of Cohort 3 who recovered were those that had two negative PCRs, clearance, or symptom resolution. Sequencing input: PBMCs or T cells enriched from blood (not recorded which). This TCR derives from a man between 60 and 75 years old who had recovered from COVID-19.

The CDR3 loop reads CASSPGQGREKLFF. CDR3 bases: TGTGCCAGCAGTCCCGGACAGGGACGAGAAAAACTGTTTTTT. V and J are TRBV6-5 and TRBJ1-4, with 8 positions matching TRBD1. The V gene end was trimmed by 5 bases and the J gene end by 8 bases; junction bases not matched to a gene: 7. The CDR3 is 14 amino acids. CDR1 and CDR2 (germline): MNHEY, SVGAGI.